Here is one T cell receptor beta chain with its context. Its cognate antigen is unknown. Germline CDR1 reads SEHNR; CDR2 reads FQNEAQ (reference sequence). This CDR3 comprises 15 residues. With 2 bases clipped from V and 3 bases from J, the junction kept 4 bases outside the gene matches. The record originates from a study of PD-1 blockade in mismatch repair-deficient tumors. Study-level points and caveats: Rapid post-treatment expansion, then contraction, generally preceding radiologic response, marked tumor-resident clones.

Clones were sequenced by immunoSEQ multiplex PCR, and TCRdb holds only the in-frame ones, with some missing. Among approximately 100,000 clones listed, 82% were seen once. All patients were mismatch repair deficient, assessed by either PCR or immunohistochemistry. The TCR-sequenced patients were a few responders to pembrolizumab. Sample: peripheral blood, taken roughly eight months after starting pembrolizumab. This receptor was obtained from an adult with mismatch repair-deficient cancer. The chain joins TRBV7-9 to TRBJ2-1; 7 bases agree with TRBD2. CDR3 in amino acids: CASSLSLAHYNEQFF. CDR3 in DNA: TGTGCCAGCAGCTTATCACTAGCGCACTACAATGAGCAGTTCTTC.